These 28 T cell receptor beta chains came from one sample sequenced in a study of beta chain features in type 1 diabetes. No antigen has been assigned to these receptors. The isolated RNA, all of it, was reverse transcribed, so expressed TCRB transcripts were what got sequenced. TCRdb keeps only in-frame clones here, not all; method: immunoSEQ multiplex PCR. The repertoire holds 55,000 to 80,000 clones, with approximately 47% as singletons. Study-wide points: The study found moderately but significantly shorter TCRB CDR3s in all four CD4+ subsets of Type 1 diabetes patients.

Input material: central memory CD4+ T cells from blood. These receptors were taken from a man aged 25 to 40 with type 1 diabetes.

The chain recombines TRBV6-1 with TRBJ1-2, with 10 nucleotides matching TRBD1. J lost 8 bases, V lost 6 bases, and 6 bases had no gene match. Germline CDR1 MNHNS, CDR2 SASEGT. The CDR3 is made up of 13 amino acids. The CDR3 nucleotides are TGTGCCAGCAGGGAGACAGGGGGCGGAGGCTACACCTTC. Its translation: CASRETGGGGYTF.

The genes are TRBV6-1 and TRBJ1-1; D is possibly TRBD1 (6 bases). Trimming took 3 bases from V and 11 from J, leaving 13 bases between them. This CDR3 is built from 12 residues. Germline values: CDR1 MNHNS, CDR2 SASEGT. Here the CDR3 DNA reads TGTGCCAGCAGTGATTGGGGGCTCGGGGCTTTCTTT. It translates to CASSDWGLGAFF.

This chain joins TRBV6-1 and TRBJ1-2, with a possible D match to TRBD1 (6 bases). From germline, CDR1 is MNHNS and CDR2 SASEGT. V lost 2 bases to trimming and J lost 7 bases, with 23 bases between them. The CDR3 is made up of 17 amino acids. The CDR3: CASSERSSTGMNRGYTF. Written as DNA, the CDR3 is TGTGCCAGCAGTGAAAGGTCTTCAACAGGGATGAATCGTGGCTACACCTTC.

This clone occurred a few times. This chain uses TRBV5-5 with TRBJ2-7; no clear D. The CDR3 sequence is 15 residues long. Trimming removed 0 bases from V and 0 bases from J, with 10 bases in between. Germline V gives CDR1 SGHKS, CDR2 YYEKEE (reference sequence). CDR3 in DNA: TGTGCCAGCAGCTTGGCCCTAGTTTCCTCCTACGAGCAGTACTTC. Translated: CASSLALVSSYEQYF.

The chain recombines TRBV6-5 with TRBJ1-2; TRBD1 matches at 7 bases. Germline V gives CDR1 MNHEY, CDR2 SVGAGI. V was pared by 7 bases and J by 3 bases, with 11 bases of the junction left unmatched. The CDR3 runs 15 residues. The CDR3 bases are TGTGCCAGCACCGAATGGACAGGTCGAGACTATGGCTACACCTTC. It codes for CASTEWTGRDYGYTF.

This clone turned up a few times. This sequence joins TRBV19 and TRBJ2-1, with 12 bases that match TRBD2. V trimming: 7 bases; J trimming: 2 bases; junction bases outside the gene matches: 9. CDR3 size: 17 residues. Per the germline V gene, CDR1 is LNHDA and CDR2 is SQIVND (reference sequence). The CDR3 reads CASTVLAGGATYNEQFF. In DNA, the CDR3 is TGTGCCAGTACGGTACTAGCGGGGGGCGCTACCTACAATGAGCAGTTCTTC.

There are a few counts of this clone. The rearrangement joins TRBV4-1 to TRBJ2-6; D is perhaps TRBD1 (6 bases). Germline CDR1 MGHRA, CDR2 YSYEKL. The CDR3 spans 19 residues. V was cut by 0 bases and J by 4 bases, with 19 bases left in between. The CDR3, as DNA: TGCGCCAGCAGCCAAGATGTCACAGGGAAACCCGAGGGGGCCAACGTCCTGACTTTC. It yields the protein CASSQDVTGKPEGANVLTF.

This clone was recorded a few times. V usage is TRBV2 and J usage is TRBJ2-2; the D is unclear. The CDR3 runs to 14 residues. With 6 bases removed from V and 1 base from J, the gap between germline ends came to 9 bases. The germline V gene has CDR1 SNHLY and CDR2 FYNNEI. For the CDR3, the DNA is TGTGCCAGCAGACTACATGGGAACACCGGGGAGCTGTTTTTT. It is translated as CASRLHGNTGELFF.

The CDR3 nucleotides read TGTGCCAGCAGCTTACAACAGGCCGGTCGGAACATTCAGTACTTC. Its protein product is CASSLQQAGRNIQYF. The chain couples TRBV13 to TRBJ2-4, with D possibly matching TRBD1 (5 bases). The germline V and J ends were trimmed by 2 bases and 7 bases, with 15 bases remaining between them. CDR1 is PRHDT, CDR2 FYEKMQ, per germline (reference sequence). The CDR3 is 15 residues long.

The chain combines TRBV5-1 with TRBJ2-3; TRBD1 matches at 7 bases. V lost 0 bases to trimming and J lost 6 bases; unmatched junction nucleotides: 10. In germline, CDR1 is SGHRS, CDR2 YFSETQ. CDR3 size: 16 residues. CDR3 in DNA: TGCGCCAGCAGCTTGGGTCTAGGGACAGTGGGGGATACGCAGTATTTT. It is translated as CASSLGLGTVGDTQYF.

CDR3 sequence (DNA): TGTGCCAGCAGCTTTCGGACAGGGAGGGGAGAGACCCAGTACTTC. As protein: CASSFRTGRGETQYF. The J gene is TRBJ2-5, the V gene TRBV7-8, with D possibly TRBD1 on 8 matching bases. This CDR3 has 15 residues. Trimming pared 3 bases from V and 4 bases from J, leaving 15 bases between. Germline V gene data show CDR1 as SGHVS and CDR2 as FQNEAQ. The entire variable domain, with the rest obtained from reference TRBV7-8 and TRBJ2-5, is as follows: GAGVSQSPRYKVAKRGQDVALRCDPISGHVSLFWYQQALGQGPEFLTYFQNEAQLDKSGLPSDRFFAERPEGSVSTLKIQRTQQEDSAVYLCASSFRTGRGETQYFGPGTRLLVL.

This clone was observed a handful of times. This chain joins TRBV5-1 and TRBJ2-3; no clear D gene. Germline V lookup: CDR1 SGHRS, CDR2 YFSETQ. Trimming took 2 bases from V and 4 from J, leaving 8 bases between them. The CDR3 contains 13 residues. Here the CDR3 DNA reads TGCGCCAGCAGCTTCCGGGTGGCAGATACGCAGTATTTT. It specifies CASSFRVADTQYF.

This clone turned up a few times. The chain combines TRBV19 with TRBJ2-3; TRBD2 agrees at 8 bases. Trimming removed 7 bases from V and 0 bases from J; junction bases left unmatched: 9. This CDR3 is 16 amino acids long. Germline CDR1 and CDR2: LNHDA and SQIVND (reference sequence). CDR3 loop: CASTLRGGASTDTQYF. In nucleotides, the CDR3 is TGTGCCAGTACACTTCGGGGGGGGGCCAGCACAGATACGCAGTATTTT.

The chain is built from TRBV11-2 and TRBJ2-3; 8 bases map to TRBD2. V was clipped by 4 bases and J by 4 bases; unmatched bases: 4. The V gene's germline CDR1 is SGHAT and CDR2 FQNNGV. This CDR3 contains 14 residues. The CDR3 DNA reads TGTGCCAGCAGCTCGGGACTAGGCCCAGATACGCAGTATTTT. This translates into CASSSGLGPDTQYF. The variable domain in full, completed from reference TRBV11-2 and TRBJ2-3, reads EAGVAQSPRYKIIEKRQSVAFWCNPISGHATLYWYQQILGQGPKLLIQFQNNGVVDDSQLPKDRFSAERLKGVDSTLKIQPAKLEDSAVYLCASSSGLGPDTQYFGPGTRLTVL.

The rearrangement links TRBV19 to TRBJ2-5; D remains ambiguous. CDR1 and CDR2 from the germline V gene are LNHDA and SQIVND (reference sequence). The CDR3 totals 13 residues. Trimming pared 4 bases from V and 7 bases from J, leaving 13 bases between. The CDR3 protein is CASSNRVAGTQYF. CDR3 nucleotide sequence: TGTGCCAGTAGTAACCGGGTGGCCGGGACCCAGTACTTC.

The rearrangement uses TRBV5-1 and TRBJ1-4, with D tentatively TRBD1 (6 bases). This CDR3 is 15 amino acids long. CDR1 and CDR2 from the germline V gene are SGHRS and YFSETQ. Trimming removed 7 bases from V and 5 bases from J, with 18 bases in between. Written as DNA, the CDR3 is TGCGCCAGCCGTCCCTCCGGGACACCCAATGAAAAACTGTTTTTT. As protein: CASRPSGTPNEKLFF.

The chain couples TRBV5-1 to TRBJ2-2, with TRBD2 matching over 12 bases. J was trimmed by 4 bases and V by 4 bases; bases with no gene match: 5. The germline CDR1 and CDR2 sequences are SGHRS and YFSETQ. The CDR3 runs 16 residues. The CDR3 DNA sequence: TGCGCCAGCAGCCCTCTAGCGGGAGGGCCCACCGGGGAGCTGTTTTTT. Translating it yields CASSPLAGGPTGELFF.

The chain links TRBV11-2 to TRBJ1-1, with 8 bases matching TRBD1. V was clipped by 4 bases and J by 4 bases; unmatched bases: 5. The germline V gene has CDR1 SGHAT and CDR2 FQNNGV. This CDR3 has 14 amino acids. The CDR3 coding sequence is TGTGCCAGCAGCTCGATCAGGGGGCGCACTGAAGCTTTCTTT. Translating it yields CASSSIRGRTEAFF. Together with reference TRBV11-2 and TRBJ1-1, the CDR3 gives the full variable domain: EAGVAQSPRYKIIEKRQSVAFWCNPISGHATLYWYQQILGQGPKLLIQFQNNGVVDDSQLPKDRFSAERLKGVDSTLKIQPAKLEDSAVYLCASSSIRGRTEAFFGQGTRLTVV.

The chain links TRBV29-1 to TRBJ1-1; tentative D call: TRBD1 (5 bases). The CDR3 totals 13 residues. CDR1 is SQVTM, CDR2 ANQGSEA, per germline. Deletions cut 3 bases from V and 4 bases from J, with 12 bases between. CDR3 bases: TGCAGCGTTGATTGGTCTAGGGGCACTGAAGCTTTCTTT. Translating it yields CSVDWSRGTEAFF. Looking up the rest from reference TRBV29-1 and TRBJ1-1 gives the full variable domain: SAVISQKPSRDICQRGTSLTIQCQVDSQVTMMFWYRQQPGQSLTLIATANQGSEATYESGFVIDKFPISRPNLTFSTLTVSNMSPEDSSIYLCSVDWSRGTEAFFGQGTRLTVV.

J is TRBJ2-7 and V is TRBV10-3; 8 bases match TRBD1. Germline values: CDR1 ENHRY, CDR2 SYGVKD. The CDR3 covers 10 residues. The CDR3 here is CGTGGYEQYF. The CDR3 DNA is TGTGGTACAGGGGGCTACGAGCAGTACTTC.

The chain couples TRBV29-1 to TRBJ2-5, with 9 bases matching TRBD1. The CDR3 runs to 15 residues. With 2 bases clipped from V and 4 bases from J, the junction kept 8 bases outside the gene matches. Germline V gene sequence: CDR1 SQVTM, CDR2 ANQGSEA. The CDR3 region is CSVELTGGVLETQYF. The CDR3, as DNA: TGCAGCGTTGAACTGACAGGGGGAGTTTTAGAGACCCAGTACTTC.

This clone was seen only a few times. The genes are TRBV5-1 and TRBJ2-5; TRBD1 aligns across 9 bases. Germline-derived CDR1 and CDR2 are SGHRS and YFSETQ. The CDR3 sequence is 14 residues long. The V segment lost 3 bases and the J segment 5 bases; nucleotides outside the gene matches: 5. CDR3 protein: CASSSQGAGETQYF. The CDR3 DNA reads as TGCGCCAGCAGCTCACAGGGGGCTGGGGAGACCCAGTACTTC.

This clone was recorded a few times. The rearrangement uses TRBV11-3 and TRBJ2-3; D is uncertain. There are 15 residues in the CDR3. Germline V gene sequence: CDR1 SGHNT, CDR2 YENEEA. V was shortened by 5 bases and J by 1 base, with 13 bases between the two germline ends. This chain's CDR3 is CASSLGDGGTDTQYF. The CDR3 DNA reads as TGTGCCAGCAGCCTAGGCGACGGAGGCACAGATACGCAGTATTTT.

CDR3 nucleotide sequence: TGTGCCAGCAGTTTACAGGGGTCGACCTATGGCTACACCTTC. Translating it yields CASSLQGSTYGYTF. The gene calls are TRBV28 and TRBJ1-2, with a possible D match to TRBD1 (6 bases). The ends were cut back, 2 bases at V and 4 bases at J, with 11 bases in the middle. The CDR3 is 14 amino acids. Germline V gene lookup returns CDR1 MDHEN and CDR2 SYDVKM.

In its sample, this clone was seen many times. The chain links TRBV29-1 to TRBJ2-4; maybe TRBD2 (6 bases). Deletions cut 3 bases from V and 7 bases from J, with 10 bases between. The CDR3 length is 12 residues. Germline V gives CDR1 SQVTM, CDR2 ANQGSEA. The CDR3 DNA reads TGCAGCGTTGACGGGGGTCGGAACATTCAGTACTTC. Residues: CSVDGGRNIQYF. Full variable domain (outside the CDR3, taken from reference TRBV29-1 and TRBJ2-4): SAVISQKPSRDICQRGTSLTIQCQVDSQVTMMFWYRQQPGQSLTLIATANQGSEATYESGFVIDKFPISRPNLTFSTLTVSNMSPEDSSIYLCSVDGGRNIQYFGAGTRLSVL.

This clone has just a few counts. This rearrangement joins TRBV5-1 to TRBJ2-1, with 12 positions matching TRBD2. The CDR3 length is 15 residues. The germline V gene has CDR1 SGHRS and CDR2 YFSETQ. V shed 4 bases and J 4 bases; nucleotides not matched to a gene: 3. The CDR3, as DNA: TGCGCCAGCAGCCAGACTAGCGGGGGATACAATGAGCAGTTCTTC. This gives the protein CASSQTSGGYNEQFF. The full variable domain, its missing parts supplied by reference TRBV5-1 and TRBJ2-1, is KAGVTQTPRYLIKTRGQQVTLSCSPISGHRSVSWYQQTPGQGLQFLFEYFSETQRNKGNFPGRFSGRQFSNSRSEMNVSTLELGDSALYLCASSQTSGGYNEQFFGPGTRLTVL.

J is TRBJ2-2 and V is TRBV4-2; 9 bases map to TRBD2. This CDR3 region has 17 residues. V lost 4 bases and J lost 7; bases outside the gene matches: 13. CDR1 and CDR2 (germline): LGHNA, YNFKEQ. DNA for the CDR3: TGTGCCAGCAGCCTCCGCGGAGCGGGGGGCGGAGGCGGGGAGCTGTTTTTT. This gives the protein CASSLRGAGGGGGELFF.

This chain joins TRBV5-1 and TRBJ2-7; 7 positions agree with TRBD2. The germline V gene has CDR1 SGHRS and CDR2 YFSETQ. The V segment lost 1 base and the J segment 2 bases; nucleotides outside the gene matches: 3. The CDR3 has 14 amino acids. Here the CDR3 DNA reads TGCGCCAGCAGCTTGTCCGGGACTACCTACGAGCAGTACTTC. Translated, it gives CASSLSGTTYEQYF.